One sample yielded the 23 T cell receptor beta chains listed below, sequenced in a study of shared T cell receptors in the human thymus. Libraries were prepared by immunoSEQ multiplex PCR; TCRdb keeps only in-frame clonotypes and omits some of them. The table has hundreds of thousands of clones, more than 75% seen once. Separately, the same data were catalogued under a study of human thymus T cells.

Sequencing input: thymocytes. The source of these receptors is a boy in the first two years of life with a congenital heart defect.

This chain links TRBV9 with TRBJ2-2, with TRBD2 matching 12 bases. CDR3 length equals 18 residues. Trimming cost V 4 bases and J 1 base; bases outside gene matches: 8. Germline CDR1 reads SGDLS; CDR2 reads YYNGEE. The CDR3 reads CASSKVALAGGNTGELFF. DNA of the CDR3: TGTGCCAGCAGCAAGGTGGCACTAGCGGGAGGGAACACCGGGGAGCTGTTTTTT.

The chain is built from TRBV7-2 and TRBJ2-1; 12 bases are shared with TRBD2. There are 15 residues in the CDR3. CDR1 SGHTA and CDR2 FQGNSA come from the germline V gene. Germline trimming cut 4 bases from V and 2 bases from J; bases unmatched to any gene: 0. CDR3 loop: CASSWTSGTYNEQFF. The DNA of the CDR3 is TGTGCCAGCAGCTGGACTAGCGGGACCTACAATGAGCAGTTCTTC.

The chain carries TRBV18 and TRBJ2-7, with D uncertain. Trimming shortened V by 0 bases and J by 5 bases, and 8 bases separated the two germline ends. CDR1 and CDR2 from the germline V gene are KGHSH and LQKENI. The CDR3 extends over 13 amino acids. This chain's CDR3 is CASSPPKLHEQYF. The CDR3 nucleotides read TGTGCCAGCTCACCACCGAAGCTCCACGAGCAGTACTTC.

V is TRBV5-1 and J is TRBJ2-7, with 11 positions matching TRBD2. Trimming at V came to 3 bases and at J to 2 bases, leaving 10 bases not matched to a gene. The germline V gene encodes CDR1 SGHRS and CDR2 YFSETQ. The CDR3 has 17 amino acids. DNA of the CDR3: TGCGCCAGCAGCTCCTCGCTTAGCGGGAGGGCCACCTACGAGCAGTACTTC. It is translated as CASSSSLSGRATYEQYF.

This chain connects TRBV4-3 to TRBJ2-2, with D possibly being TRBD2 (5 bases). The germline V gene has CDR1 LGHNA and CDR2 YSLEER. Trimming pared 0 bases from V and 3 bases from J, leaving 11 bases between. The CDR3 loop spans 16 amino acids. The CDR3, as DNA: TGCGCCAGCAGCCAAGATCTCGGGGATTACACCGGGGAGCTGTTTTTT. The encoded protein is CASSQDLGDYTGELFF.

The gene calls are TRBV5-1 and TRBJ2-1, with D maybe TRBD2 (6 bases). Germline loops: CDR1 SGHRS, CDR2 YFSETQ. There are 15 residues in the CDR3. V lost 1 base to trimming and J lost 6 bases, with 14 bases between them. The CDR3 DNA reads TGCGCCAGCAGCTTGAGGAGGGAATTGGCCAATGAGCAGTTCTTC. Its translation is CASSLRRELANEQFF.

CDR3 in DNA: TGTGCCAGCAGCTTTACTTTAGCGCCAAGCTCCTACGAGCAGTACTTC. Amino acids: CASSFTLAPSSYEQYF. The chain joins TRBV5-6 to TRBJ2-7, with a weak D call TRBD2 (5 bases). The germline V and J ends were trimmed by 2 bases and 0 bases, with 15 bases remaining between them. The CDR3 spans 16 residues. Germline V gene data show CDR1 as SGHDT and CDR2 as YYEEEE.

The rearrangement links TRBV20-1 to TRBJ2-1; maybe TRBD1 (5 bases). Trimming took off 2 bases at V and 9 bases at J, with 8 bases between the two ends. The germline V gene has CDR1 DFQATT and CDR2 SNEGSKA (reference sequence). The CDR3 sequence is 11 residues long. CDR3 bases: TGCAGTGCTAGATGGGGCGGTGAGCAGTTCTTC. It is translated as CSARWGGEQFF.

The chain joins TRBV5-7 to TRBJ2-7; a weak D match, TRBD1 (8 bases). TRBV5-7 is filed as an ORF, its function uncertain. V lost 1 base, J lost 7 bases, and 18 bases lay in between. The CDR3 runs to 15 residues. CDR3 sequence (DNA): TGTGCCAGCAGCTTGTTTGGACAGGGTAGCGGGGAGCAGTACTTC. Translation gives CASSLFGQGSGEQYF.

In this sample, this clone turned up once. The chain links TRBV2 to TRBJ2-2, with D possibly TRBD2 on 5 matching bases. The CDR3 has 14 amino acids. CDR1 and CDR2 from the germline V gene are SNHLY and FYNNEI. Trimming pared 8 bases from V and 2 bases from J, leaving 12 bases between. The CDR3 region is CASQQRINTGELFF. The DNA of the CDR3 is TGTGCCAGCCAGCAGCGGATTAACACCGGGGAGCTGTTTTTT.

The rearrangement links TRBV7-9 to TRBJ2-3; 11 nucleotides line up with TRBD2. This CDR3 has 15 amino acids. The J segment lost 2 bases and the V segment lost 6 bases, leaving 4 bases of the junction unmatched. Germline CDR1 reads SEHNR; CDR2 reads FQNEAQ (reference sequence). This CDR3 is CASSETSGDTDTQYF. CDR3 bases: TGTGCCAGCAGTGAGACTAGCGGGGACACAGATACGCAGTATTTT.

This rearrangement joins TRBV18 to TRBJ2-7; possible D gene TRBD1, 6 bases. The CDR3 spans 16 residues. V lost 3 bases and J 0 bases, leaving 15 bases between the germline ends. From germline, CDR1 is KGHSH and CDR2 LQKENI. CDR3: CASSPMEGQSSYEQYF. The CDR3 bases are TGTGCCAGCTCACCGATGGAAGGACAGAGCTCCTACGAGCAGTACTTC.

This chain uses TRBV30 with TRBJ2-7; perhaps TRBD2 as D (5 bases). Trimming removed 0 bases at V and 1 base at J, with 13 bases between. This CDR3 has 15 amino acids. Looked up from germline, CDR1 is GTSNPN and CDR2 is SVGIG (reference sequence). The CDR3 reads CAWSVVGLASYEQYF. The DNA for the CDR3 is TGTGCCTGGAGTGTAGTGGGTCTAGCTTCCTACGAGCAGTACTTC.

The CDR3, as DNA: TGTGCCAGCAGTGAAGGCAGGGATCGTCAAGAGACCCAGTACTTC. This translates into CASSEGRDRQETQYF. The chain combines TRBV2 with TRBJ2-5; a possible D gene is TRBD1 (5 bases). V was clipped by 1 base and J by 2 bases, with 11 bases between them. The CDR3 has 15 amino acids. Germline-derived CDR1 and CDR2 are SNHLY and FYNNEI. The whole variable domain, filled in from reference TRBV2 and TRBJ2-5, reads EPEVTQTPSHQVTQMGQEVILRCVPISNHLYFYWYRQILGQKVEFLVSFYNNEISEKSEIFDDQFSVERPDGSNFTLKIRSTKLEDSAMYFCASSEGRDRQETQYFGPGTRLLVL.

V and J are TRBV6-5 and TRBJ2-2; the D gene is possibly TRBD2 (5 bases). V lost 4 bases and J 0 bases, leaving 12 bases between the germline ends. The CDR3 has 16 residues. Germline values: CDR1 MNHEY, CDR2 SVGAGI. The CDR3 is CASSSKRKPNTGELFF. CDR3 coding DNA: TGTGCCAGCAGTTCAAAGCGGAAACCGAACACCGGGGAGCTGTTTTTT.

DNA for the CDR3: TGCAGTGCTAGTGACAGGGACGAGCAGTACTTC. It yields the protein CSASDRDEQYF. The genes are TRBV20-1 and TRBJ2-7, with 7 bases identical to TRBD1. The V gene's germline CDR1 is DFQATT and CDR2 SNEGSKA (reference sequence). The ends lost 3 bases at V and 5 bases at J; junction bases unmatched: 1. The length of the CDR3 is 11 residues.

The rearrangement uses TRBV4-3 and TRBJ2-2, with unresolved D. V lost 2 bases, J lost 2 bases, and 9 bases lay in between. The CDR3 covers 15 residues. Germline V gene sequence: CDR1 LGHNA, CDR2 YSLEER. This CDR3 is CASSQSGPNTGELFF. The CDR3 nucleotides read TGCGCCAGCAGCCAATCCGGTCCTAACACCGGGGAGCTGTTTTTT.

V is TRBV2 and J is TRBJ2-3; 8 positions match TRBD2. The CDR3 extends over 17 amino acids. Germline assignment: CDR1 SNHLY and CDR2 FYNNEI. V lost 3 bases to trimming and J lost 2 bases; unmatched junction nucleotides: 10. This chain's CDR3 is CASSDLAREVDTDTQYF. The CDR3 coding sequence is TGTGCCAGCAGTGACCTCGCGCGGGAGGTGGACACAGATACGCAGTATTTT. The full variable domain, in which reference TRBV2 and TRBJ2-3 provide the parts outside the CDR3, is EPEVTQTPSHQVTQMGQEVILRCVPISNHLYFYWYRQILGQKVEFLVSFYNNEISEKSEIFDDQFSVERPDGSNFTLKIRSTKLEDSAMYFCASSDLAREVDTDTQYFGPGTRLTVL.

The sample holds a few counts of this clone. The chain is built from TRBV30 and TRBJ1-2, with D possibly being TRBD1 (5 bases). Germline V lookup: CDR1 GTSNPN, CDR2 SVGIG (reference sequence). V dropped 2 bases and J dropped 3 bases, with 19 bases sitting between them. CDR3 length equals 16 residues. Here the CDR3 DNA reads TGTGCCTGGAGTACAGAGAGCGGAGGGGCTGACTATGGCTACACCTTC. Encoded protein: CAWSTESGGADYGYTF.

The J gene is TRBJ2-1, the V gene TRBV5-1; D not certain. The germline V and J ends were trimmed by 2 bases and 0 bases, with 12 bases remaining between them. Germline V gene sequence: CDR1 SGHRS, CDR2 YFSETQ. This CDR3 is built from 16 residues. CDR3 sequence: CASSLRARCSYNEQFF. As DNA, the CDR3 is TGCGCCAGCAGCTTAAGAGCGCGATGCTCCTACAATGAGCAGTTCTTC. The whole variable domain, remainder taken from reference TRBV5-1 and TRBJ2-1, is KAGVTQTPRYLIKTRGQQVTLSCSPISGHRSVSWYQQTPGQGLQFLFEYFSETQRNKGNFPGRFSGRQFSNSRSEMNVSTLELGDSALYLCASSLRARCSYNEQFFGPGTRLTVL.

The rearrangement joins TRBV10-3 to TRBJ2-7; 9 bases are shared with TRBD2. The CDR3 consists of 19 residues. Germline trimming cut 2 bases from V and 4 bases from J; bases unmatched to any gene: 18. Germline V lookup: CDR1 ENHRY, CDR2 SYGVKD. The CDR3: CAISEQGRARPSGNYEQYF. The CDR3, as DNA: TGTGCCATCAGTGAGCAGGGTCGGGCTCGTCCTAGCGGGAATTACGAGCAGTACTTC.

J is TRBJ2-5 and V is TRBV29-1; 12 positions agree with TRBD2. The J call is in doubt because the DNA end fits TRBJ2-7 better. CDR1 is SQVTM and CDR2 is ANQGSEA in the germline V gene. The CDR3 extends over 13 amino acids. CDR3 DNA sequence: TGCAGCGTGAGGACTAGCGGGGCCTACGAGCAGTACTTC. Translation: CSVRTSGAYEQYF.

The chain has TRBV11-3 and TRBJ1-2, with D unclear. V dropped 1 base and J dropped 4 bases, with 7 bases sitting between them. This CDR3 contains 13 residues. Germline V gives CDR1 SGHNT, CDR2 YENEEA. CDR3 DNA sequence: TGTGCCAGCAGCTTAGCCCGGGGCTATGGCTACACCTTC. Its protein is CASSLARGYGYTF.